What follows describes a single TCR beta chain. Source study methods: The assay estimated nucleated cells by amplifying reference gene primers. Here immunoSEQ multiplex PCR was the method, and the copy in TCRdb shows in-frame clones only, minus some. V and J calls and clone size are copied from that table; D and trimming were computed from the DNA. This table has about 150,000 clones, almost 85% appearing once. The CDR3 is 15 residues long. V lost 7 bases to trimming and J lost 0 bases, with 13 bases between them. Germline V gene sequence: CDR1 LNHDA, CDR2 SQIVND (reference sequence). These data are taken from a study of blood T cell repertoires in COVID-19. About the research overall: Sources were T cells, B-cell-depleted T cells, or PBMCs; the material itself was cDNA or gDNA.

Participants spanned ages about 18 to 100 years and resided in about 24 US areas. Participant reports of clinical history set cohort assignment. The receptor's source is a woman in her forties or fifties with acute COVID-19. The chain joins TRBV19 to TRBJ1-3; perhaps TRBD1 as D (6 bases). Sequencing was performed on PBMCs or T cells enriched from blood (not recorded which). CDR3 nucleotide sequence: TGTGCCAGTAATCAGGGGCTTTACTCTGGAAACACCATATATTTT. This translates into CASNQGLYSGNTIYF.